This T cell receptor beta chain was identified in a study of CD8+ T cells in alopecia areata (dated by TCRdb to 2017 to 2018). At the level of the whole study: To study T cell clonal expansion in alopecia areata, the researchers applied high-throughput TCRbeta sequencing to both the C3H/HeJ mouse model and human patients. On the human side, TCRbeta sequencing was run on scalp tissue and on sorted CD4+ and CD8+ peripheral blood T cells from healthy controls and from alopecia areata patients with either patchy or totalis/universalis disease. Scalp clonality was compared across normal scalp (n=4), patchy alopecia areata scalp (n=8), and alopecia totalis/universalis scalp (n=8). RNA was extracted with the PAXgene miRNA kit for fixed scalp, the miRNeasy kit for PBMCs, and the RNeasy kit for mouse skin. TCRbeta CDR3 regions were amplified by immunoSEQ multiplex PCR with 35 Vbeta forward and 13 Jbeta reverse primers. The study at large found these results: Compared with normal scalp, lesional scalp had higher clonality and more expanded CD8+ clones, particularly in alopecia totalis/universalis, a pattern that suggests antigenic drive. TCR sequences shared between patients were less clear than in mice, possibly partly because of HLA diversity in the patient population. Unlike mouse skin, where gammadelta T cells dominate, normal human skin contains resident alphabeta T cells that get sequenced too, which complicates analysis of the scalp TCR repertoire.

This clone was seen only a few times. No cognate antigen has been identified for it. The input lacks base qualities; no much larger clone sits a single base away. The germline V gene specifies MGHRA as CDR1 and YSYEKL as CDR2. The CDR3 spans 13 residues, from the cysteine through the phenylalanine. The sequence is cut down to CDR3 DNA, 39 bases in frame from base 1. After removal of 2 bases from V and 7 bases from J, the junction retains 5 bases not matched to a gene. Library preparation employed the immunoSEQ multiplex PCR assay. For TCR sequencing, RNA was extracted from every sample and reverse transcribed into cDNA to serve as template. SuperScript III was used to make first-strand cDNA, primed with a 2:1 mix of oligo-dT and random hexamers. A synthetic immune receptor repertoire was used to gauge amplification bias, and whatever bias remained was removed computationally. In the original analysis: Raw reads were preprocessed for error removal, and CDR3 was defined according to IMGT conventions as running from the conserved cysteine to phenylalanine. To get clonality, Shannon entropy was normalized by log2 of the number of productive unique TCRs and the result was subtracted from 1. Whether each scalp clone was CD4 or CD8 was inferred by checking scalp TCRbeta sequences against the CD4 and CD8 repertoires from sorted blood. What TCRdb holds here is the immuneACCESS table cut down to in-frame rearrangements. Part of the clones is not present; checked against another copy, under half of the missing clones reflect an unresolved V gene, and the others are unexplained. V, J and clone size are taken as reported in that table, and D and trimming were inferred from the DNA itself. The table for this sample lists 95,000 to 150,000 clones; around 50% of them were counted only once. The leading ten clones occupy about 11% of the sample.

Lesional scalp punch biopsies and peripheral blood were obtained from alopecia areata patients. PBMCs were separated by density centrifugation and stained for CD3, CD4 and CD8, after which CD4+ and CD8+ T cells were sorted on a FACSAria. As part of a multicenter biomarker study, untreated alopecia areata patients were recruited. For roughly five biomarker-study patients, blood CD8+ T cells were further sorted into NKG2D-low and NKG2D-high fractions. This clonotype was sampled from a human donor with alopecia areata. Sample: NKG2D-low CD8+ T cells sorted from blood. The sample's cell subset or site label, in plain terms: sorted CD8+ NKG2D-low blood T cells. In this chain, TRBV4-1 is recombined with TRBJ2-7; 7 bases in the junction line up with TRBD2. The nucleotide sequence is given as TGCGCCAGCAGCCAACAACTAGCGTATGAGCAGTACTTC. This codes for CASSQQLAYEQYF.